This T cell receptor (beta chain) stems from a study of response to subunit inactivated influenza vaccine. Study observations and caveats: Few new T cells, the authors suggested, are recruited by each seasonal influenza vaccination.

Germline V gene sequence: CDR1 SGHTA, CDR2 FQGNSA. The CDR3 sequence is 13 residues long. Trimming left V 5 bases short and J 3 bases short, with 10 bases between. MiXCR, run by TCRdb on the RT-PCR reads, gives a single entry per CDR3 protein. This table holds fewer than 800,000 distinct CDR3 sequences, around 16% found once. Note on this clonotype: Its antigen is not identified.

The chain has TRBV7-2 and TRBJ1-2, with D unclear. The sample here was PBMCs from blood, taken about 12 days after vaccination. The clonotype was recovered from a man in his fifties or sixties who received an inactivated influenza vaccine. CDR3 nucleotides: TGTGCCAGCAGCCTCGACGTCTACTATGGCTACACCTTC. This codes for CASSLDVYYGYTF. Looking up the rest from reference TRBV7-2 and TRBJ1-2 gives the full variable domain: GAGVSQSPSNKVTEKGKDVELRCDPISGHTALYWYRQSLGQGLEFLIYFQGNSAPDKSGLPSDRFSAERTGGSVSTLTIQRTQQEDSAVYLCASSLDVYYGYTFGSGTRLTVV.